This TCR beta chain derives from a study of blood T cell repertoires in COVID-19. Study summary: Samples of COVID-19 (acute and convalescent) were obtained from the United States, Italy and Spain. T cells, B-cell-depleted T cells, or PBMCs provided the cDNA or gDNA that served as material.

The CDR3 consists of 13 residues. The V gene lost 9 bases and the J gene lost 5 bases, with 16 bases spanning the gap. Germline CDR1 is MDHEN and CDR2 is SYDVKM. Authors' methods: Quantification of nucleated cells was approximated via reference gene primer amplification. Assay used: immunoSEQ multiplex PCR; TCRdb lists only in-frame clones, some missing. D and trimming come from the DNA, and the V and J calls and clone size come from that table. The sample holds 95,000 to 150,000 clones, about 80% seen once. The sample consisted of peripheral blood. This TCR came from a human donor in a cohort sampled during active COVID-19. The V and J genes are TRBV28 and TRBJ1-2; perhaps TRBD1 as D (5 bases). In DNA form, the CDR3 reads TGTGCCAGTTACGGGACTGGATCTTATGGCTACACCTTC. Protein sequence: CASYGTGSYGYTF.